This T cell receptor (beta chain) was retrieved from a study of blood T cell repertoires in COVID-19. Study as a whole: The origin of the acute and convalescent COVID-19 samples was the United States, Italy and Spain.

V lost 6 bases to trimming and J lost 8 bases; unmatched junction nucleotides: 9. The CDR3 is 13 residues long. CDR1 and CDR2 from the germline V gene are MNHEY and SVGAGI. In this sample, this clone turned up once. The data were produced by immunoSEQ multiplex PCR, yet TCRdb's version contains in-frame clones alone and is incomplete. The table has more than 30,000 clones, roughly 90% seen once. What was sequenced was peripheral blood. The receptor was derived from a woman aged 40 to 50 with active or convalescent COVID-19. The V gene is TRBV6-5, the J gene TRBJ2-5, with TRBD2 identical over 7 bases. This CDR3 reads CASSHPGGPTQYF. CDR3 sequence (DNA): TGTGCCAGCAGCCACCCGGGAGGTCCTACCCAGTACTTC.